These 15 T cell receptor beta chains share one sample of origin, sequenced in a study of T cell repertoires in cytomegalovirus infection. A single record per CDR3 protein comes from TCRdb applying MiXCR to the reads. The data show around 770,000 distinct CDR3 sequences, 25% to 35% seen once. Their recognized antigens are unknown. The specimen was cultured CD8+ T cells from PBMCs, collected from culture after CMV antigen stimulation. Receptors originate from a human donor in good health (CMV status not recorded). Some clones in this sample may be carry-over from other donors' samples.

In this sample, this clonotype turned up many times. The chain links TRBV12-3 or TRBV12-4 to TRBJ1-1, with D uncertain. V lost 5 bases and J 1 base, leaving 8 bases between the germline ends. The CDR3 totals 13 residues. The CDR3 loop is CASSDGPNTEAFF. Written as DNA, the CDR3 is TGTGCCAGCAGTGACGGCCCGAACACTGAAGCTTTCTTT.

Here the CDR3 reads CASSEMDRGQTEAFF. The CDR3 bases are TGTGCCAGCAGCGAGATGGACAGGGGGCAAACTGAAGCTTTCTTT. The rearrangement uses TRBV6-5 and TRBJ1-1; 11 bases match TRBD1. The CDR3 has 15 amino acids. With 6 bases clipped from V and 5 bases from J, the junction kept 8 bases outside the gene matches. Per germline, CDR1 MNHEY and CDR2 SVGAGI.

This chain links TRBV18 with TRBJ2-3; TRBD1 matches at 7 bases. The CDR3 is made up of 15 amino acids. V lost 3 bases to trimming and J lost 4 bases; unmatched junction nucleotides: 7. CDR1 is KGHSH and CDR2 is LQKENI in the germline V gene. The CDR3 loop is CASSPDRAVPDTQYF. The CDR3 bases are TGTGCCAGCTCACCCGACAGGGCGGTCCCAGATACGCAGTATTTT.

The chain uses TRBV7-1 and TRBJ1-2, with D unresolved. TRBV7-1 is filed as an ORF, its function uncertain. The CDR3 contains 11 residues. The germline V and J ends were trimmed by 9 bases and 4 bases, with 9 bases remaining between them. The CDR3 nucleotides read TGTGCCAGTATGGACCTCTATGGCTACACCTTC. Residues: CASMDLYGYTF.

J is TRBJ2-1 and V is TRBV28; TRBD2 matches at 11 bases. Germline V gene data show CDR1 as MDHEN and CDR2 as SYDVKM. J was trimmed by 7 bases and V by 4 bases; bases with no gene match: 18. The CDR3 has 19 residues. This CDR3 is CASSSGQGRLAGGNNEQFF. The DNA of the CDR3 is TGTGCCAGCAGTTCCGGGCAGGGCCGGCTAGCGGGGGGAAATAATGAGCAGTTCTTC.

This clonotype was found a few times. The chain couples TRBV6-2 or TRBV6-3 to TRBJ2-7; TRBD2 is a possible D gene (6 bases). V lost 5 bases, J lost 6 bases, and 14 bases lay in between. Germline assignment: CDR1 MNHEY and CDR2 SVGEGT. This CDR3 has 13 amino acids. CDR3 sequence (DNA): TGTGCCAGCAGTCGGCGGGGCTCGGGCGAGCAGTACTTC. Amino acids: CASSRRGSGEQYF.

The rearrangement joins TRBV7-9 to TRBJ2-7; 7 bases agree with TRBD1. Germline CDR1 and CDR2: SEHNR and FQNEAQ (reference sequence). This CDR3 contains 18 residues. Trimming cost V 1 base and J 2 bases; bases outside gene matches: 14. CDR3 protein: CASSLGTPGQYFPYEQYV. DNA of the CDR3: TGTGCCAGCAGCTTAGGTACGCCGGGACAGTACTTCCCCTACGAGCAGTACGTC.

The J gene is TRBJ2-7, the V gene TRBV27, with D unresolved. CDR3 size: 11 residues. Looked up from germline, CDR1 is MNHEY and CDR2 is SMNVEV (reference sequence). V gave up 6 bases and J gave up 6 bases, with 9 bases separating them. The CDR3 DNA sequence: TGTGCCAGCAGCAAAGGTCGCGAGCAGTACGTC. Protein product: CASSKGREQYV.

In this sample, this clonotype turned up a few times. V usage is TRBV6-4 and J usage is TRBJ1-2; 9 bases align to TRBD1. This CDR3 has 16 residues. In germline, CDR1 is MRHNA, CDR2 SNTAGT. V gave up 11 bases and J gave up 7 bases; unmatched junction bases: 20. The CDR3 nucleotides read TGTGCCCTACATGTTAGCGGACAGGGGCAACCCTGTGGCTACACCTTC. Protein: CALHVSGQGQPCGYTF.

The CDR3 coding sequence is TGTGCCATCAGTGGGGGGGCAGCCTCTGAATTTCGCACAGATACGCAGTATTTT. It yields the protein CAISGGAASEFRTDTQYF. This rearrangement joins TRBV10-3 to TRBJ2-3; D possibly matches TRBD1 or TRBD2 (6 bases each). The V and J ends lost 4 bases and 1 base respectively, with 21 bases between them. Germline assignment: CDR1 ENHRY and CDR2 SYGVKD. This CDR3 is built from 18 residues.

Regarding this clonotype: The junction departs from the called germline gene at one end, perhaps through a read error. The J gene is TRBJ2-2, the V gene TRBV12-3 or TRBV12-4; perhaps D is TRBD1 or TRBD2 (5 bases each). The length of the CDR3 is 15 residues. The CDR3 DNA reads as TGTGCCGGCAGTTTCAGGGAGACGAACACCGGGGAGCTGTTTTTT. Encoded protein: CAGSFRETNTGELFF.

The CDR3 bases are TGCAGTGCTAGGCGGTTCGGGGAGCACGCCGTCGATTCCTACGAGCAGTACGTC. Its protein is CSARRFGEHAVDSYEQYV. The chain is built from TRBV20-1 and TRBJ2-7, with D possibly matching TRBD2 (5 bases). V was trimmed by 3 bases and J by 1 base, leaving 25 bases between them. The length of the CDR3 is 18 residues. Germline CDR1 DFQATT, CDR2 SNEGSKA (reference sequence).

The chain carries TRBV27 and TRBJ1-1; TRBD1 matches 7 bases. This CDR3 region has 14 residues. V lost 5 bases and J lost 8; bases outside the gene matches: 11. Germline CDR1 reads MNHEY; CDR2 reads SMNVEV (reference sequence). CDR3 region: CASSPYLIRGEAFF. The DNA of the CDR3 is TGTGCCAGCAGTCCTTACCTAATCAGGGGGGAAGCTTTCTTT.

This clonotype was found once. The CDR3 ends on some other residue instead of the conserved phenylalanine or tryptophan, so this is likely a read error. Because the CDR3's place on the DNA is in doubt, the DNA is left out and the CDR3 is given as listed by TCRdb. The rearrangement joins TRBV12-5 to TRBJ1-1. Germline V gene data show CDR1 as LGHNT and CDR2 as FRNRAP. The CDR3 length equals 10 residues, ends included. This CDR3 reads CASGSAAPLS.

This chain joins TRBV2 and TRBJ2-7; perhaps TRBD2 as D (6 bases). There are 12 residues in the CDR3. Germline V CDR1 and CDR2: SNHLY, FYNNEI. V was shortened by 9 bases and J by 2 bases, with 11 bases between the two germline ends. CDR3: CASIGGTYEQYV. In DNA, the CDR3 is TGTGCCAGTATCGGGGGAACCTACGAGCAGTACGTC.